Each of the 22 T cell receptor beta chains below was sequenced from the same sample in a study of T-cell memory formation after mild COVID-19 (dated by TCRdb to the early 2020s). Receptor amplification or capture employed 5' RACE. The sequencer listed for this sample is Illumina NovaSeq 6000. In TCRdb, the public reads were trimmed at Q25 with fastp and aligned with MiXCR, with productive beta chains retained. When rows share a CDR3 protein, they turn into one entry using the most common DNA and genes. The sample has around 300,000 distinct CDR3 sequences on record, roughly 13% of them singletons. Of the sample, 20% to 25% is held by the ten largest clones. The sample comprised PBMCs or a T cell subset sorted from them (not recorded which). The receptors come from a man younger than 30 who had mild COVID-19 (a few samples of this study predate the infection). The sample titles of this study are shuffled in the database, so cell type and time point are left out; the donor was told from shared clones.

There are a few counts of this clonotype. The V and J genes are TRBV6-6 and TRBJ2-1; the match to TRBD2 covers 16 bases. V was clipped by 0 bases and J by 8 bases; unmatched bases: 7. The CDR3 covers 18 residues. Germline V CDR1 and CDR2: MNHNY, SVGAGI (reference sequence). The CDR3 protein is CASSYSGTSGGALDEQFF. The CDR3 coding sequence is TGTGCCAGCAGTTACTCGGGGACTAGCGGGGGGGCGTTAGATGAGCAGTTCTTC.

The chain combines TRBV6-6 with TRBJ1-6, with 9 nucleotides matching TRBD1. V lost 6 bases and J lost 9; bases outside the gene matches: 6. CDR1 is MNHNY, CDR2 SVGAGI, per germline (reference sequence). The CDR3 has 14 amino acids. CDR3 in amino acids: CASSLDRGASPLHF. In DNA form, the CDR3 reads TGTGCCAGCAGCCTGGACAGGGGCGCTTCACCCCTCCACTTT.

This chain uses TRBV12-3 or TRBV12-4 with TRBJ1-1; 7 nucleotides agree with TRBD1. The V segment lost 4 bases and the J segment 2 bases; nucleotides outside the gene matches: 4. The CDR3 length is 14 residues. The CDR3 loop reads CASSSGTDNTEAFF. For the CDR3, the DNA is TGTGCCAGCAGTTCCGGGACAGACAACACTGAAGCTTTCTTT.

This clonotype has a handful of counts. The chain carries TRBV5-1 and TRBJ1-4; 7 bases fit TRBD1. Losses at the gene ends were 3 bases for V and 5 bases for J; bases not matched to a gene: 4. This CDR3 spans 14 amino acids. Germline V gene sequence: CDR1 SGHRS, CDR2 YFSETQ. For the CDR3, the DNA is TGCGCCAGCAGCTCGGGACAGTTAAATGAAAAACTGTTTTTT. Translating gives CASSSGQLNEKLFF.

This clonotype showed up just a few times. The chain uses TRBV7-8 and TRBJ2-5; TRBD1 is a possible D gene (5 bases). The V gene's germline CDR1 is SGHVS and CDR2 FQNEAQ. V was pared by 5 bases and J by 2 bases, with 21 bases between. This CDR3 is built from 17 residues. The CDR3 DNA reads TGTGCCAGCAGCCCGCGTGGAGAACAGGCAAGACAAGAGACCCAGTACTTC. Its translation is CASSPRGEQARQETQYF.

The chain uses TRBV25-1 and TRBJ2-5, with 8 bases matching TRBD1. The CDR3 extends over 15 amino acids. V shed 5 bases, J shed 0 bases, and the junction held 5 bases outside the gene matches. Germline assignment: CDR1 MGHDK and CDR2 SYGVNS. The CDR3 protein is CASSPGQAYQETQYF. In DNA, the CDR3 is TGTGCCAGCAGTCCGGGACAGGCGTACCAAGAGACCCAGTACTTC.

CDR3 protein: CASSSKLLGSSYNEQFF. The CDR3 region has the DNA TGTGCCAGCAGCTCTAAATTACTAGGCAGCTCCTACAATGAGCAGTTCTTC. The V call is TRBV7-8, the J call TRBJ2-1; possibly TRBD2 for D (5 bases). Trimming took 4 bases from V and 0 from J, leaving 16 bases between them. The CDR3 has 17 amino acids. CDR1 is SGHVS, CDR2 FQNEAQ, per germline.

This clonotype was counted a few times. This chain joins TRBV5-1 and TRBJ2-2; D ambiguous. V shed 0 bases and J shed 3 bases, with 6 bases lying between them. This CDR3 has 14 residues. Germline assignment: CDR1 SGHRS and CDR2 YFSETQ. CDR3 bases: TGCGCCAGCAGCTTGGCAGGTGACACCGGGGAGCTGTTTTTT. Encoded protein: CASSLAGDTGELFF.

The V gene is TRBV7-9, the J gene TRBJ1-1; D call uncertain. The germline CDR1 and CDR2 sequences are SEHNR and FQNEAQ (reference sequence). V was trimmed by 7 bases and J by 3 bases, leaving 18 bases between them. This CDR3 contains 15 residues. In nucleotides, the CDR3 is TGTGCCAGCATAGTAGGGAATGGAGTAGACACTGAAGCTTTCTTT. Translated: CASIVGNGVDTEAFF.

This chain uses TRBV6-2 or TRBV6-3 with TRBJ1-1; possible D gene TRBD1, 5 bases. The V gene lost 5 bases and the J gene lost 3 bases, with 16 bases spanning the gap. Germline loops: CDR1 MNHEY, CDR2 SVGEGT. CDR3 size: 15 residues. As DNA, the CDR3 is TGTGCCAGCAGTCTGCTACTGTCGGGGGACACTGAAGCTTTCTTT. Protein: CASSLLLSGDTEAFF.

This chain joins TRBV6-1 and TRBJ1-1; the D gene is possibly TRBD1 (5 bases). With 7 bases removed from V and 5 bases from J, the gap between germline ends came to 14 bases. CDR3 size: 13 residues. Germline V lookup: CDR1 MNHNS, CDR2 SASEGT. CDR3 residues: CASISRGRTEAFF. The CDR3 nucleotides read TGTGCCAGCATCTCGAGGGGTCGGACTGAAGCTTTCTTT.

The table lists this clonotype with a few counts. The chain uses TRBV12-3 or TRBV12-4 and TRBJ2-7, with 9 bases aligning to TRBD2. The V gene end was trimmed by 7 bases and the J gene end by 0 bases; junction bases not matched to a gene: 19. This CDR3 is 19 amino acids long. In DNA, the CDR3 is TGTGCCAGCAACCCCGGAGAGGGCGGGGGGGCCAAGGGCTCCTACGAGCAGTACTTC. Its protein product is CASNPGEGGGAKGSYEQYF.

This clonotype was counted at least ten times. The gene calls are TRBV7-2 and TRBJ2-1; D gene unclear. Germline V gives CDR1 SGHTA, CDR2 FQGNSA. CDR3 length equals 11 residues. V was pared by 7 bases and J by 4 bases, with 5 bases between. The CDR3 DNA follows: TGTGCCAGCACCAGTTACAATGAGCAGTTCTTC. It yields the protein CASTSYNEQFF.

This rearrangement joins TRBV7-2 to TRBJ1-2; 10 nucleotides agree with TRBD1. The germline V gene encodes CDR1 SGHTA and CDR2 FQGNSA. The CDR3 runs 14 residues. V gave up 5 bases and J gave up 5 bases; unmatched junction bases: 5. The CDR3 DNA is TGTGCCAGCAGCCCGCAGGGACAGGGGTATGGCTACACCTTC. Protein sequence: CASSPQGQGYGYTF. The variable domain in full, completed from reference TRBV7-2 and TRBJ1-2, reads GAGVSQSPSNKVTEKGKDVELRCDPISGHTALYWYRQSLGQGLEFLIYFQGNSAPDKSGLPSDRFSAERTGGSVSTLTIQRTQQEDSAVYLCASSPQGQGYGYTFGSGTRLTVV.

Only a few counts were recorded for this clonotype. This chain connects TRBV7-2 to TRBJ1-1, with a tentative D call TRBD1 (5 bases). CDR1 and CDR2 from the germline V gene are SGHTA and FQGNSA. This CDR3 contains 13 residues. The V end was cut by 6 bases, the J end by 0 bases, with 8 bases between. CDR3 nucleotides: TGTGCCAGCAGTAAACAGGTGAACACTGAAGCTTTCTTT. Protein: CASSKQVNTEAFF.

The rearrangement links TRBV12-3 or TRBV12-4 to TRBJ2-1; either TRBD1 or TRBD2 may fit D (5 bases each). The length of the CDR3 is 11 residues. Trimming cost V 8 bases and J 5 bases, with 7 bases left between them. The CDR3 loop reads CASGGNNEQFF. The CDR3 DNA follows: TGTGCCAGCGGGGGTAACAATGAGCAGTTCTTC.

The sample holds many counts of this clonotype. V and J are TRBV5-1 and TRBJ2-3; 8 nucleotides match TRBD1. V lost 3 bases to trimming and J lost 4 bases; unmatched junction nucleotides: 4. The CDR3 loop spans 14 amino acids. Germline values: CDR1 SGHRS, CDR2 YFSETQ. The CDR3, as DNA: TGCGCCAGCAGCTCGGCAGGGGGCGCAGATACGCAGTATTTT. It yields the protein CASSSAGGADTQYF.

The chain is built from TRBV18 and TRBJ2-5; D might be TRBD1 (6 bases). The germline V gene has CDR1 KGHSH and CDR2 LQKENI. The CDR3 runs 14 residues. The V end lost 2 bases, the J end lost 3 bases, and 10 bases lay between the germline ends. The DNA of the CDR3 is TGTGCCAGCTCACCAGGGGCAGGGGAAGAGACCCAGTACTTC. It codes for CASSPGAGEETQYF.

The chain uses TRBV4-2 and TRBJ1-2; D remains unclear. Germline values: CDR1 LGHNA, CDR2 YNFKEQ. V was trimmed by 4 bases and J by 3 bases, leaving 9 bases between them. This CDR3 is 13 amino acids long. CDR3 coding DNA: TGTGCCAGCAGCCCTGGCGAGGACTATGGCTACACCTTC. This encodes CASSPGEDYGYTF.

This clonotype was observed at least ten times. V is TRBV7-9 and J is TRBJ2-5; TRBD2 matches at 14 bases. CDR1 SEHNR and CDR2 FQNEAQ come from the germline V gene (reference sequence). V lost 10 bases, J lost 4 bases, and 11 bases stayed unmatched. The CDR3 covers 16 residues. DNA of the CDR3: TGTGCCACCCCGGGACTAGCGGGGGCCCAGGGAGAGACCCAGTACTTC. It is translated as CATPGLAGAQGETQYF.

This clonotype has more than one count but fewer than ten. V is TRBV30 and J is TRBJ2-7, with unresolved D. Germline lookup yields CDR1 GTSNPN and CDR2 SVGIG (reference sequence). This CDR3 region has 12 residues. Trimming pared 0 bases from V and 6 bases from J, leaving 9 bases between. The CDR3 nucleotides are TGTGCCTGGAGTGTATCGCCTGGCGAGCAGTACTTC. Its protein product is CAWSVSPGEQYF.

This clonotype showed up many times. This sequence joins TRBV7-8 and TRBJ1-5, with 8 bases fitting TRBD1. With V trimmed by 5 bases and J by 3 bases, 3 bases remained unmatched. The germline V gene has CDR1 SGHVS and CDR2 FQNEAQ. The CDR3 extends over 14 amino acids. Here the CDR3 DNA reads TGTGCCAGCAGCCCGGACAGGGACAATCAGCCCCAGCATTTT. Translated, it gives CASSPDRDNQPQHF.